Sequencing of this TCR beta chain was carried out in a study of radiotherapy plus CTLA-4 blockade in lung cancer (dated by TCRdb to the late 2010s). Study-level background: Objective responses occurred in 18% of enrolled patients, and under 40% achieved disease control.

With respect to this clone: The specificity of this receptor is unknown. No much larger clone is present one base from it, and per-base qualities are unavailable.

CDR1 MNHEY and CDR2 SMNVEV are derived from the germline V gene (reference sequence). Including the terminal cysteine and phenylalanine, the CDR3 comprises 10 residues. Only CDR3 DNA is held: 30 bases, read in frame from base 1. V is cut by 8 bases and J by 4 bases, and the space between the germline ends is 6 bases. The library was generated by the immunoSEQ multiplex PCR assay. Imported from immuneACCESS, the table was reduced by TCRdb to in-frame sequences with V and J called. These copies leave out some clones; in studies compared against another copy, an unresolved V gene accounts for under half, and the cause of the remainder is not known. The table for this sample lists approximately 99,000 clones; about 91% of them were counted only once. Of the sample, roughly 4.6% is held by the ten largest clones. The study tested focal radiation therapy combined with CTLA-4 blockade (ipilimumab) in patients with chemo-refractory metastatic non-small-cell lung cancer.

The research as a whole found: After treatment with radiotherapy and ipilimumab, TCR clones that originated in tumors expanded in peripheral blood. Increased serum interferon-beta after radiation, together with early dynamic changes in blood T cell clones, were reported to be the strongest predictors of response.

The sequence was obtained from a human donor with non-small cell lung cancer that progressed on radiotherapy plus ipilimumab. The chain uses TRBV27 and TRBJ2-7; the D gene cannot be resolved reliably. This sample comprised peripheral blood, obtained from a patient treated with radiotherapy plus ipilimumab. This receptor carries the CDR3 CASGRYEQYF. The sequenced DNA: TGTGCCAGCGGCAGATACGAGCAGTACTTC.